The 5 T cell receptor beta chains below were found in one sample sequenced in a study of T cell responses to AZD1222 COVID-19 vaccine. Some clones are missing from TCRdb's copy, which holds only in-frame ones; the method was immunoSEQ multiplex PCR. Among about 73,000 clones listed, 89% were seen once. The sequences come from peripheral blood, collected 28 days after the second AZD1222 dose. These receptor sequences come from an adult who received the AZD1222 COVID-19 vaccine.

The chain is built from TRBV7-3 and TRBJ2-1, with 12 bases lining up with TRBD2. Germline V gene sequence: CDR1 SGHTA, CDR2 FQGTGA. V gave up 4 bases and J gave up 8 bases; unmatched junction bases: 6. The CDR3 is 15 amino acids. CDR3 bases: TGTGCCAGCAGCTCGGATGGGACTAGCGGGTATGAGCAGTTCTTC. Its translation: CASSSDGTSGYEQFF.

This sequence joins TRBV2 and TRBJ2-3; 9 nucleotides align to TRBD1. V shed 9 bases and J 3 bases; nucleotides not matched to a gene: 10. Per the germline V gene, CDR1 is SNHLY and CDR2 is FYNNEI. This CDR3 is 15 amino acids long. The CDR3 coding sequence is TGTGCCAGAAAGTCCTGGGGACAGGGAACAGATACGCAGTATTTT. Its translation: CARKSWGQGTDTQYF.

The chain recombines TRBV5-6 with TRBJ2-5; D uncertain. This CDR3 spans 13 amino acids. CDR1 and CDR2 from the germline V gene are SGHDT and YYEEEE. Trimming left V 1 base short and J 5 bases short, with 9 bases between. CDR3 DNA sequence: TGTGCCAGCAGCTTGAGGCAGGCGGAGACCCAGTACTTC. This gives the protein CASSLRQAETQYF.

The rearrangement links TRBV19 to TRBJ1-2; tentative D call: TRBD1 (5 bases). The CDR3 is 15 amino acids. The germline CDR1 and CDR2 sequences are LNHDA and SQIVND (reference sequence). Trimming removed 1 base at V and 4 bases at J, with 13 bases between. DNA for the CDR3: TGTGCCAGTAGTATAGTGGGGCTGCGGGGCTATGGCTACACCTTC. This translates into CASSIVGLRGYGYTF.

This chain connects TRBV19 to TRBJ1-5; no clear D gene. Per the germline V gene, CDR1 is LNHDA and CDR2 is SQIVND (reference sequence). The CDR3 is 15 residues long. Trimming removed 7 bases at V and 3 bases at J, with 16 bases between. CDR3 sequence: CASKGTRGFNQPQHF. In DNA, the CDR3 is TGTGCCAGTAAGGGAACACGGGGTTTCAATCAGCCCCAGCATTTT.